The next 2 T cell receptor beta chains were all read from a single sample in a study of neurological immune-mediated disorders. Specified time point: longitudinal time-point 3. MiXCR, run by TCRdb on the 5' RACE reads, gives a single entry per CDR3 protein. This table holds approximately 80,000 distinct CDR3 sequences, around 4.5% found once. Sequencing used PBMCs. The origin of the receptors is a woman aged 60-75 years with multiple sclerosis.

This clonotype was observed at least ten times. This rearrangement joins TRBV6-1 to TRBJ2-5; possible D gene TRBD1, 5 bases. The germline V and J ends were trimmed by 0 bases and 5 bases, with 13 bases remaining between them. The CDR3 has 15 amino acids. Looked up from germline, CDR1 is MNHNS and CDR2 is SASEGT. The CDR3: CASSEAGRAAETQYF. The CDR3 coding sequence is TGTGCCAGCAGTGAAGCGGGCAGGGCGGCGGAGACCCAGTACTTC.

This clonotype was detected many times. This rearrangement joins TRBV7-2 to TRBJ2-2, with 9 nucleotides matching TRBD2. V lost 2 bases to trimming and J lost 7 bases; unmatched junction nucleotides: 8. The CDR3 contains 16 residues. Germline V gives CDR1 SGHTA, CDR2 FQGNSA. CDR3 sequence: CASSLTAGGLRGELFF. The CDR3 coding sequence is TGTGCCAGCAGCTTAACAGCGGGGGGCCTTCGCGGGGAGCTGTTTTTT.